Listed below are T cell receptor beta chains from one sample, sequenced in a study of T cell changes during pregnancy in multiple sclerosis. The table came from immunoSEQ multiplex PCR; TCRdb's copy has only in-frame clones and leaves some out. Of 56,000 or so clones in the sample, around nine tenths were seen once. The starting material was peripheral blood, obtained after pregnancy. The source of these receptors is a female donor with multiple sclerosis, enrolled in a pregnancy study. Both conserved end residues are trimmed from each CDR3.

j_call v_call cdr3_aa
TRBJ2-5 TRBV7-2 ASSLGGGVQETQY
TRBJ1-5 TRBV6-1 ASTPTPYSNQPQH
TRBJ1-2 TRBV6-5 ATRDSTNYGYT
TRBJ2-7 TRBV9 ASSGGTGGIYEQY
TRBJ2-5 TRBV11-2 ASETRGRETQY
TRBJ2-2 TRBV7-3 ASSPVGPGELF
TRBJ1-1 TRBV7-3 ASSPITGNTEAF
TRBJ2-7 TRBV19 ASSMTRGTGSSYEQY
TRBJ1-1 TRBV2 ASLTGGRATEAF
TRBJ1-1 TRBV4-3 ASSQLLYAGGTEAF
TRBJ2-7 TRBV4-3 ASSQPGQGATYEQY
TRBJ2-5 TRBV5-8 ASSLGTGIQETQY
TRBJ2-7 TRBV19 ATWDRVWDEQY
TRBJ1-2 TRBV2 ATTGQLLNYGYT
TRBJ2-1 TRBV7-9 ASSSGTSFNNEQF
TRBJ2-5 TRBV11-2 ASSFGTSAIQETQY
TRBJ1-2 TRBV5-5 ASKAGRRGYGYT
TRBJ2-7 TRBV27 ASSFGGGLIYEQY
TRBJ1-6 TRBV5-5 ASSLSGGYSPLH
TRBJ2-3 TRBV5-8 ASSLGLEVTAGADTQY
TRBJ1-4 TRBV25-1 ASSAKQGAHEKLF
TRBJ2-1 TRBV18 ASSRGEVDEQF
TRBJ2-1 TRBV5-5 ASSSSGGSYNEQF
TRBJ2-1 TRBV9 ASSVAGGPENEQF
TRBJ1-1 TRBV13 ASRSGGLAEAF
TRBJ2-2 TRBV9 ASSLAVNTGELF
TRBJ2-7 TRBV11-2 ASSLGLAASYEQY
TRBJ2-1 TRBV27 ASSYKGPRGNNEQF
TRBJ1-5 TRBV2 ASRGDSNQPQH
TRBJ1-1 TRBV4-1 ASSVVTSPTEAF
TRBJ1-1 TRBV5-6 ASSLVRTGGLTEAF
TRBJ1-2 TRBV19 ASSIDLEAPGGYT
TRBJ2-6 TRBV30 AWSQLLGRGGGFPISGANVLT
TRBJ2-7 TRBV13 ASSLGIQGSYEQY
TRBJ1-2 TRBV28 ASSQKAGGRYT
TRBJ2-6 TRBV28 ASSRGQFSGANVLT
TRBJ1-1 TRBV2 ASNRAGNTEAF
TRBJ2-2 TRBV9 ASSPDLLAGGNTGELF
TRBJ1-3 TRBV5-4 ASSRDRGNTIY
TRBJ2-7 TRBV5-1 ASSSYPGQAYEQY
TRBJ2-3 TRBV4-1 ASSQARGGGSGTRTDTQY
TRBJ2-1 TRBV12-5 ASGPHCRLAGNRLDEQF
TRBJ1-5 TRBV30 AWSLGQGHQPQH
TRBJ1-4 TRBV19 ASPRTDWETNEKLF
TRBJ2-7 TRBV7-2 ASSLHPGQGQY
TRBJ2-3 TRBV4-3 ASSQDPGTDTQY
TRBJ1-2 TRBV7-3 ASSMTQGGGYT